This T cell receptor (beta chain) was captured in a study of vaccination effects on CD4 cells after COVID-19. Study-level findings and limits: Marked clonal contraction was seen late after vaccination (in both infection- and vaccine-induced clones). Recruitment yielded few convalescent patients, and the study had no early post-infection timepoints. Spike-reactive clones in convalescents after vaccination were chiefly newly vaccine-induced.

The table came from immunoSEQ multiplex PCR; TCRdb's copy has only in-frame clones and leaves some out. Of more than 60,000 clones in the sample, 70% to 85% are singletons; the top ten hold under 30%. To note about this clone: Its antigen is unidentified.

Following culture for approximately ten days, CD4+ T cells were isolated. The input for sequencing was CD4+ T cells from PBMCs cultured without peptide, taken before COVID-19 vaccination. This clonotype was obtained from a human donor who had a prior SARS-CoV-2 infection.

CDR3 residues: CASSYSRGTANTEAFF. CDR3 sequence (DNA): TGTGCCAGCAGTTACTCGAGAGGGACAGCGAACACTGAAGCTTTCTTT. The genes are TRBV6-6 and TRBJ1-1, with 7 bases lining up with TRBD1. V was clipped by 0 bases and J by 1 base; unmatched bases: 5. The germline CDR1 and CDR2 sequences are MNHNY and SVGAGI (reference sequence). The length of the CDR3 is 16 residues.